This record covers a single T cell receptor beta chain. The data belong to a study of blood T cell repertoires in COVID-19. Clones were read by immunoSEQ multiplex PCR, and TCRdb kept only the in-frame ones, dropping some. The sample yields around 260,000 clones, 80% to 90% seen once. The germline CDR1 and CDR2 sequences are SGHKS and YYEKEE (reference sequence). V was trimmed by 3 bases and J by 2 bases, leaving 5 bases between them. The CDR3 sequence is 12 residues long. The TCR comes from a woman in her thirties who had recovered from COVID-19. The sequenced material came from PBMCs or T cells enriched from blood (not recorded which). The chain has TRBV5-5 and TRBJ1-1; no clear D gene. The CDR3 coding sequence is TGTGCCAGCAGCTGGACTAACACTGAAGCTTTCTTT. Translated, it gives CASSWTNTEAFF.